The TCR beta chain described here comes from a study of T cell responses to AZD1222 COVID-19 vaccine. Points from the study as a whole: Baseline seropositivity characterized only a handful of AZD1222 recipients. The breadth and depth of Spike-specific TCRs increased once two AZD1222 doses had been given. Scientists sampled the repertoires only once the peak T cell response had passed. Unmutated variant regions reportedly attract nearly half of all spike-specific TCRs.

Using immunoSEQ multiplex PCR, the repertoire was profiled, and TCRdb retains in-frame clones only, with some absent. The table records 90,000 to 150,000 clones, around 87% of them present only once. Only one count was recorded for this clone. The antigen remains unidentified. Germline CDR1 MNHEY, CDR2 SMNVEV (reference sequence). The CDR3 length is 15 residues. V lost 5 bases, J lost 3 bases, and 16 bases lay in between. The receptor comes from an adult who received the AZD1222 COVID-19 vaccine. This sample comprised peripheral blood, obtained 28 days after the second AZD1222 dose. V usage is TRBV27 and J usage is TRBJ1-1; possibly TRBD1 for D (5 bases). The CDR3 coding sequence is TGTGCCAGCAGTATAGGGAGAGGGGTAGACACTGAAGCTTTCTTT. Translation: CASSIGRGVDTEAFF.